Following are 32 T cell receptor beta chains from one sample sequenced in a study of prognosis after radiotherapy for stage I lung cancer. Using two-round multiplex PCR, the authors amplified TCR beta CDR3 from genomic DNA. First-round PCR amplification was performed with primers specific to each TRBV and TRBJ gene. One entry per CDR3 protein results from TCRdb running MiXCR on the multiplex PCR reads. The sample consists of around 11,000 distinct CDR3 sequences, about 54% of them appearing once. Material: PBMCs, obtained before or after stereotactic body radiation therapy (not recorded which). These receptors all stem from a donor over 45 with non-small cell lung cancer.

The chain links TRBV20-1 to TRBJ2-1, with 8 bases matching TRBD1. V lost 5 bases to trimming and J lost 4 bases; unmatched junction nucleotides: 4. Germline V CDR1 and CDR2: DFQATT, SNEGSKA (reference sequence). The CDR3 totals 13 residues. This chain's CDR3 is CSAGTGGYNEQFF. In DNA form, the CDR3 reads TGCAGTGCTGGGACAGGAGGGTACAATGAGCAGTTCTTC.

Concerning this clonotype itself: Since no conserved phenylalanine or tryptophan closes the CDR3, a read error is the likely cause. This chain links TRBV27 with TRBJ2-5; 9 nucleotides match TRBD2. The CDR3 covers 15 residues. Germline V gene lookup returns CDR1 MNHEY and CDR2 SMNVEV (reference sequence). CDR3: CASTGGRAGQETQYL. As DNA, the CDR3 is TGTGCCAGCACGGGCGGGAGGGCCGGGCAAGAGACACAGTACTTG.

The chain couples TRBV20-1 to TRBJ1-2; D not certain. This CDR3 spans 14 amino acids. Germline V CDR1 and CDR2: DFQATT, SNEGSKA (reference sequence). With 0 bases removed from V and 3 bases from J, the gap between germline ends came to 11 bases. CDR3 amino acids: CSARDPQLDYGYTF. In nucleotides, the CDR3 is TGCAGTGCTAGAGATCCACAGTTGGACTATGGCTACACCTTC.

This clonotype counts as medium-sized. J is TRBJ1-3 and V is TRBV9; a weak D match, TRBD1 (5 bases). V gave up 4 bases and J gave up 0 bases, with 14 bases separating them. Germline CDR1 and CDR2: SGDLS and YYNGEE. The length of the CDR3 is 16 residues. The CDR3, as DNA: TGTGCCAGCAGCCCCCCGGACAAGCTCTCTGGAAACACCATATATTTT. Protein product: CASSPPDKLSGNTIYF. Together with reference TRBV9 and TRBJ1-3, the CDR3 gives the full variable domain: DSGVTQTPKHLITATGQRVTLRCSPRSGDLSVYWYQQSLDQGLQFLIQYYNGEERAKGNILERFSAQQFPDLHSELNLSSLELGDSALYFCASSPPDKLSGNTIYFGEGSWLTVV.

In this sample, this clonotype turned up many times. The CDR3 loop reads CAISPGTGNTGAEQFF. The CDR3, as DNA: TGTGCCATCAGCCCCGGGACAGGGAATACGGGCGCTGAGCAGTTCTTC. The rearrangement uses TRBV10-3 and TRBJ2-1; 9 nucleotides agree with TRBD1. The CDR3 spans 16 residues. Germline CDR1 is ENHRY and CDR2 is SYGVKD. V shed 6 bases and J 9 bases; nucleotides not matched to a gene: 15.

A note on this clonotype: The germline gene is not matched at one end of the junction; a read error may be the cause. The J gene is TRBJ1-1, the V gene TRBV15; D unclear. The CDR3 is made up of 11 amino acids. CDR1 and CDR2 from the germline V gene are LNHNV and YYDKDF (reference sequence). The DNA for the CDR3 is TGTGCCACCAGCCTAGGCATTGAATCTTTCTTT. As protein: CATSLGIESFF.

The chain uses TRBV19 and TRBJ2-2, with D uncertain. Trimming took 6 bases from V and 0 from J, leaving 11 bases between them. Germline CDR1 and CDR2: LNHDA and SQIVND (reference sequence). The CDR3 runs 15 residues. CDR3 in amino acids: CASRKSRTNTGELFF. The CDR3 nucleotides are TGTGCCAGTAGAAAATCTAGAACGAACACCGGGGAGCTGTTTTTT.

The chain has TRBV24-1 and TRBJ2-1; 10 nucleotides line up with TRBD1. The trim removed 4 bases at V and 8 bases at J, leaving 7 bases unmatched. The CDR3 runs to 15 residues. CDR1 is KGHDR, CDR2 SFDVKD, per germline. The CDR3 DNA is TGTGCCACCAGTGACTTGGACAGGGGGGGTGATGAGCAGTTCTTC. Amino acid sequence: CATSDLDRGGDEQFF.

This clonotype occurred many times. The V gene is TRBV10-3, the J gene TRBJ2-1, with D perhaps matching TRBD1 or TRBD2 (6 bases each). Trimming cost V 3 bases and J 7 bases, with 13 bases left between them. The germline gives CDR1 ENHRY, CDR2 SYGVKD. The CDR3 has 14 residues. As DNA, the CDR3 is TGTGCCATCAGTGAAAACGGGGGCCTTAATGAGCAGTTCTTC. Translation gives CAISENGGLNEQFF.

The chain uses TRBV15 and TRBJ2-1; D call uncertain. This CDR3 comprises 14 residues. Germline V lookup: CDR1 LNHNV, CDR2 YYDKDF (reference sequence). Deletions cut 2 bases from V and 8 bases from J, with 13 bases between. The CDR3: CATSRSKGIDEQFF. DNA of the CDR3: TGTGCCACCAGCAGAAGTAAAGGGATCGATGAGCAGTTCTTC.

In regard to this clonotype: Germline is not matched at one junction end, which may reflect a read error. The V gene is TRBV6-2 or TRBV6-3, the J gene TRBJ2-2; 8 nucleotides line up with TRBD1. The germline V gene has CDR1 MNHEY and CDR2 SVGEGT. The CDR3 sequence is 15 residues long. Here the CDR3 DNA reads TGTGCCAGCATTAGATCGGGACAGGCGGTCGGGGAGCTGTCTTTT. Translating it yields CASIRSGQAVGELSF.

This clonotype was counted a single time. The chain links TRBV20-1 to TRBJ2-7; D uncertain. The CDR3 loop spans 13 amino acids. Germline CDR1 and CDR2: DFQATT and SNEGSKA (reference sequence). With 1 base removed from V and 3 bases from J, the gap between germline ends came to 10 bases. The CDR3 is CSARVSQNYEQYF. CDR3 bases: TGCAGTGCTAGAGTATCACAAAACTACGAGCAGTACTTC.

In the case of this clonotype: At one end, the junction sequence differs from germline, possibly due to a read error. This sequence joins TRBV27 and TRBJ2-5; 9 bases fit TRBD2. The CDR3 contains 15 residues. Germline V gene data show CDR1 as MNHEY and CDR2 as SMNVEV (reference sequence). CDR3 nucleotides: TGTTCCAGCACGGGCGGGAGGGCCGGGCAAGATACCCAGTACTTC. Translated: CSSTGGRAGQDTQYF.

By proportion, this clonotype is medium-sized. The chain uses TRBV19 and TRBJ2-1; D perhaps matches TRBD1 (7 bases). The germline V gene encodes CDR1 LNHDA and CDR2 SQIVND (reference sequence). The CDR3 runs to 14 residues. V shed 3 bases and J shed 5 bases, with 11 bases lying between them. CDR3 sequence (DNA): TGTGCCAGTAGTATCAGGGGGGTGGACAATGAGCAGTTCTTC. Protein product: CASSIRGVDNEQFF.

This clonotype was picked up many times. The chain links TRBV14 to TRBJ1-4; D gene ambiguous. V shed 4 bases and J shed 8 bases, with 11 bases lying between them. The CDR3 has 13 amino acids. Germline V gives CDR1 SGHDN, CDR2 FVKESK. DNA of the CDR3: TGTGCCAGCAGCCGAAACTTAAGAGAAAAACTGTTTTTT. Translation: CASSRNLREKLFF.

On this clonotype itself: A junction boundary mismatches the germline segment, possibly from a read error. This CDR3 is CASLWIADSNHPQHF. The CDR3 nucleotides are TGTGCCAGCTTATGGATAGCCGATAGCAATCATCCCCAGCATTTT. The J gene is TRBJ1-5, the V gene TRBV6-2 or TRBV6-3; D gene unclear. CDR3 size: 15 residues. Germline CDR1 is MNHEY and CDR2 is SVGEGT.

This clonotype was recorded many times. CDR3: CASSGAGGETQYF. In DNA form, the CDR3 reads TGTGCCAGTAGTGGGGCGGGGGGAGAGACCCAGTACTTC. The chain combines TRBV19 with TRBJ2-5; 8 bases match TRBD2. The CDR3 covers 13 residues. The germline V gene encodes CDR1 LNHDA and CDR2 SQIVND (reference sequence). With V trimmed by 5 bases and J by 4 bases, 3 bases remained unmatched.

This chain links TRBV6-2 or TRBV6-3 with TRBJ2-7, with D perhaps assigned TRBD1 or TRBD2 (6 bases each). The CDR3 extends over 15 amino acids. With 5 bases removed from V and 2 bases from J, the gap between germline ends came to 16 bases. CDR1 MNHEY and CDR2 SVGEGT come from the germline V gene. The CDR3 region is CASSEVSGAPYEQYF. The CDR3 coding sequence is TGTGCCAGCAGTGAAGTGTCGGGGGCCCCCTACGAGCAGTACTTC.

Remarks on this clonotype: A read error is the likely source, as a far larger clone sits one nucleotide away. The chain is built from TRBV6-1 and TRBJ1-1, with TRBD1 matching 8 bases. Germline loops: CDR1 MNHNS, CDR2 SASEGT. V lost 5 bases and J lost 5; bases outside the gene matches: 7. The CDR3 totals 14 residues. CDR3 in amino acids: CASSLRGLWTEAFF. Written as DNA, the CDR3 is TGTGCCAGCAGTCTCAGGGGGCTGTGGACTGAAGCTTTCTTT.

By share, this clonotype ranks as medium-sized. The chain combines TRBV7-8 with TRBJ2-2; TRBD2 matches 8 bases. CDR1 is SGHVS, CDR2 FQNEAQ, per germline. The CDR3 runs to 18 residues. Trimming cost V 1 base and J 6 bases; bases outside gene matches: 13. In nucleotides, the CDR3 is TGTGCCAGCAGCTTAGGTTCCTCCGGGACTAGTGTGGCCGGGGAGCTGTTTTTT. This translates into CASSLGSSGTSVAGELFF.

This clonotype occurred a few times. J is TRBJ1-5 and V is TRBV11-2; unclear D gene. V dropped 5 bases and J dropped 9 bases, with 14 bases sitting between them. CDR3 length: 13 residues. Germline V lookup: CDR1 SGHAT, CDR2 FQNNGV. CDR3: CASSLTNPGPQHF. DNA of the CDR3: TGTGCCAGCAGCCTCACTAACCCGGGGCCCCAGCATTTT.

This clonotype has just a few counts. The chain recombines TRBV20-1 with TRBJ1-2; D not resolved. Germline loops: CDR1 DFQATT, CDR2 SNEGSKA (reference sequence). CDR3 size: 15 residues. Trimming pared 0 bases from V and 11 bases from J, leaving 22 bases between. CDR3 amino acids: CSARDRVGGNYEYTF. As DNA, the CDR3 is TGCAGTGCTAGAGATCGAGTGGGAGGGAACTATGAATACACCTTC.

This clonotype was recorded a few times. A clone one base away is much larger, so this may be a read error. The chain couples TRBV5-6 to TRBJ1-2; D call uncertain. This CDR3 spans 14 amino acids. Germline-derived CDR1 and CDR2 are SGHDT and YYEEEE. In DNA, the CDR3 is TGTGCCAGCAGCTTAGGAGGAGCTAACTATGGCTACGCCTTC. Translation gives CASSLGGANYGYAF.

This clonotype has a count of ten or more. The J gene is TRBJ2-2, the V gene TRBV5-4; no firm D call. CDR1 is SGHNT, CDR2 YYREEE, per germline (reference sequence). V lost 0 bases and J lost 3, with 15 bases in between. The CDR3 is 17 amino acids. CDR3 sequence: CASSLGLPTDYTGELFF. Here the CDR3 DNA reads TGTGCCAGCAGCTTGGGACTCCCGACGGATTACACCGGGGAGCTGTTTTTT.

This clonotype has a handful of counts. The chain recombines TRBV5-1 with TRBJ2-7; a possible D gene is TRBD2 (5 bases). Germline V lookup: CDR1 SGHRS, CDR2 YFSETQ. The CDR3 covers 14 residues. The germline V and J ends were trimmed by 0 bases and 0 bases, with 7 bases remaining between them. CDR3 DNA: TGCGCCAGCAGCTTGGCGGGAAACTCCTACGAGCAGTACTTC. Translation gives CASSLAGNSYEQYF.

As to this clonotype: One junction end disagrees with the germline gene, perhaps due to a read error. For the CDR3, the DNA is TGTGCCAGCAGCCCAGGCAGGGGAGTGGATTCTTCCTACGATCAGTACTTC. Translating it yields CASSPGRGVDSSYDQYF. The chain carries TRBV7-2 and TRBJ2-7; weak D call: TRBD1 (6 bases). Germline CDR1 SGHTA, CDR2 FQGNSA. The CDR3 has 17 amino acids.

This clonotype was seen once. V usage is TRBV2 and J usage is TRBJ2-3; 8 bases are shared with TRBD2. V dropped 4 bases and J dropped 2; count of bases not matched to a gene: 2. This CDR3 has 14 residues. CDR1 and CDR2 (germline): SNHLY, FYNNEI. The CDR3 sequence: CASSVAGYTDTQYF. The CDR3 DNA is TGTGCCAGCAGTGTAGCGGGATACACAGATACGCAGTATTTT.

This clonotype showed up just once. The CDR3 DNA reads as TGTGCCATCTCCCTAAGGGGCGGGGATGAGCAGTTCTTC. Translated: CAISLRGGDEQFF. This rearrangement joins TRBV6-1 to TRBJ2-1; possible D gene TRBD2, 6 bases. Trimming cost V 10 bases and J 8 bases, with 18 bases left between them. Germline CDR1 and CDR2: MNHNS and SASEGT. This CDR3 spans 13 amino acids.

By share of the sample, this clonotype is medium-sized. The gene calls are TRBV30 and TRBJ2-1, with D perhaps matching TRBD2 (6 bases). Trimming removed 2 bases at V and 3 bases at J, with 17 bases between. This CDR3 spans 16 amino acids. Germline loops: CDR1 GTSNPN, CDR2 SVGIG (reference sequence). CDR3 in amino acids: CAWSLPRGRFYNEQFF. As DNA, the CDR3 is TGTGCCTGGAGTCTGCCGCGGGGAAGATTCTACAATGAGCAGTTCTTC.

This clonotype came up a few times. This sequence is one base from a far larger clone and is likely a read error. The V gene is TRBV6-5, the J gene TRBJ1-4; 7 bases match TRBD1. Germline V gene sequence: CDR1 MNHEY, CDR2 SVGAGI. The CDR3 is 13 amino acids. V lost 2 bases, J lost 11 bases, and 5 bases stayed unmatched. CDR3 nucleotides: TGTGCCAGCAGTTACGCAGGGGGAAGTAAACTGTTTTTT. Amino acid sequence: CASSYAGGSKLFF.

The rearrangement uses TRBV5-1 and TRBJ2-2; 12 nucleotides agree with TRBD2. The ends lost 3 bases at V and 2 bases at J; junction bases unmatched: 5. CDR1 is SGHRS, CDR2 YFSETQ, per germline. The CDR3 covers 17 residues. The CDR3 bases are TGCGCCAGCAGCTCCGGGGGACTAGCGGGTAACACCGGGGAGCTGTTTTTT. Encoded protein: CASSSGGLAGNTGELFF.

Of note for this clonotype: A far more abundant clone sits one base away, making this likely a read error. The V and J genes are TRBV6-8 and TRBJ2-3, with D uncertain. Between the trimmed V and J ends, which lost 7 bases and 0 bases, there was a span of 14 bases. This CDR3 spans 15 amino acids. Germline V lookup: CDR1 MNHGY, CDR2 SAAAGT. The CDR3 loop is CASILDETSTDTQYF. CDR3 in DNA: TGTGCCAGCATCCTGGACGAGACTAGCACAGATACGCAGTATTTT.